Many counts were recorded for the clone carrying this TCR beta chain. The data were obtained in a study of identical twins. V lost 2 bases to trimming and J lost 2 bases, with 12 bases between them. The CDR3 contains 15 residues. TCRdb ran MiXCR on the 5' RACE reads and lists one entry per CDR3 protein. Counted here are hundreds of thousands of distinct CDR3 sequences, over 20% occurring once; the ten biggest clones make up about 4.3%. These records were also assigned to another study, of T cells expressing NK-cell markers.

The V call is TRBV12-3 or TRBV12-4, the J call TRBJ1-2; a possible D gene is TRBD1 (6 bases). This TCR came from a woman aged 18-30 years in good health. The specimen sequenced was PBMCs. CDR3 coding DNA: TGTGCCAGCAGTTTATCAGGGGCTGGAAACTATGGCTACACCTTC. Its protein is CASSLSGAGNYGYTF.